Shown below are 11 T cell receptor beta chains from a single sample sequenced in a study of Graves' ophthalmopathy and Graves' hyperthyroidism. Transcripts of RNA were the source for amplifying TCR beta CDR3 regions. A first-round RT-PCR used HTBI primers, followed by a second-round multiplex PCR. TCRdb independently ran MiXCR on the multiplex PCR reads; one entry per CDR3 protein. The sample lists a few hundred thousand distinct CDR3 sequences; 15% were seen once. Sequenced: peripheral blood. The receptors derive from a woman under 30 with stable Graves' hyperthyroidism.

This clonotype was detected ten times or more. The chain couples TRBV25-1 to TRBJ1-5, with 8 bases fitting TRBD1. Germline V CDR1 and CDR2: MGHDK, SYGVNS. After removal of 4 bases from V and 2 bases from J, the junction contained 13 bases not matched to a gene. The length of the CDR3 is 18 residues. CDR3: CASSVTGTGMGGNQPQHF. DNA for the CDR3: TGTGCCAGCAGTGTAACCGGGACAGGTATGGGTGGCAATCAGCCCCAGCATTTT.

This clonotype occurred many times. The chain combines TRBV14 with TRBJ2-7; the D is unclear. The CDR3 has 16 amino acids. V gave up 1 base and J gave up 3 bases, with 16 bases separating them. Germline CDR1 is SGHDN and CDR2 is FVKESK. CDR3 DNA sequence: TGTGCCAGCAGCCAAGCACCGACAAGGCCACACTACGAGCAGTACTTC. It specifies CASSQAPTRPHYEQYF.

This clonotype came up many times. The chain joins TRBV19 to TRBJ1-2, with 11 nucleotides matching TRBD1. The CDR3 is made up of 14 amino acids. The V and J ends lost 6 bases and 6 bases, in that order; junction bases with no gene match: 6. Germline CDR1 LNHDA, CDR2 SQIVND (reference sequence). The CDR3 sequence is CASSYRTGGDGYTF. The CDR3 DNA sequence: TGTGCCAGTAGCTATCGGACAGGGGGCGATGGCTACACCTTC.

This clonotype was observed many times. The CDR3 region has the DNA TGTGCCAGTAGGGGATGGCATACCCCTGAAGCTTTCTTT. Its translation: CASRGWHTPEAFF. The V call is TRBV19, the J call TRBJ1-1; D not resolved. Germline CDR1 is LNHDA and CDR2 is SQIVND (reference sequence). The CDR3 is made up of 13 amino acids. V gave up 6 bases and J gave up 6 bases, with 14 bases separating them.

This chain joins TRBV12-3 or TRBV12-4 and TRBJ2-5, with a tentative D call TRBD1 (6 bases). This CDR3 is built from 17 residues. V was shortened by 5 bases and J by 4 bases, with 23 bases between the two germline ends. Here the CDR3 DNA reads TGTGCCAGCAGTCCGTCCAGGGACACTCCTCAGCGAGAGACCCAGTACTTC. This codes for CASSPSRDTPQRETQYF.

This clonotype appeared a single time. The chain joins TRBV12-3 or TRBV12-4 to TRBJ1-6; 7 bases match TRBD1. V trimming: 3 bases; J trimming: 7 bases; junction bases outside the gene matches: 6. This CDR3 has 15 amino acids. The CDR3 here is CASSFRDSPNSPLHF. The CDR3 coding sequence is TGTGCCAGCAGTTTCCGGGACAGTCCCAATTCACCCCTCCACTTT.

This clonotype appeared many times. The CDR3 DNA reads TGTGCCAGCAGTTCGACTCCAGGGGGCACTGAAGCTTTCTTT. Translation gives CASSSTPGGTEAFF. The chain combines TRBV6-5 with TRBJ1-1, with 7 bases fitting TRBD1. Losses at the gene ends were 4 bases for V and 4 bases for J; bases not matched to a gene: 6. Germline values: CDR1 MNHEY, CDR2 SVGAGI. The CDR3 loop spans 14 amino acids.

In this sample, this clonotype turned up many times. The V call is TRBV20-1, the J call TRBJ2-5, with D unclear. The length of the CDR3 is 14 residues. The germline gives CDR1 DFQATT, CDR2 SNEGSKA (reference sequence). Trimming removed 3 bases from V and 1 base from J, with 12 bases in between. DNA of the CDR3: TGCAGTGCTAGCTCAGACTCGTTCCAAGAGACCCAGTACTTC. Translation gives CSASSDSFQETQYF.

Ten or more counts support this clonotype. This sequence joins TRBV7-2 and TRBJ1-1; TRBD1 agrees at 7 bases. Germline-derived CDR1 and CDR2 are SGHTA and FQGNSA. The CDR3 spans 11 residues. The ends lost 5 bases at V and 9 bases at J; junction bases unmatched: 3. CDR3: CASSPGQKAFF. Here the CDR3 DNA reads TGTGCCAGCAGCCCGGGACAGAAAGCTTTCTTT.

This clonotype has ten or more counts. V and J are TRBV6-2 or TRBV6-3 and TRBJ1-2; D is unclear. CDR1 is MNHEY, CDR2 SVGEGT, per germline. V lost 2 bases to trimming and J lost 0 bases, with 13 bases between them. This CDR3 has 16 residues. In DNA form, the CDR3 reads TGTGCCAGCAGTTACAGTAGTGGCAGGCCTAACTATGGCTACACCTTC. Translated, it gives CASSYSSGRPNYGYTF.

This clonotype was seen at least ten times. V and J are TRBV5-8 and TRBJ1-6, with D perhaps matching TRBD1 (5 bases). CDR3 length: 13 amino acids. Trimming stripped 5 bases from V and 7 bases from J, with 10 bases between. CDR1 and CDR2 from the germline V gene are SGHTS and YDEGEE. CDR3 coding DNA: TGTGCCAGCAGTAGGGGCCGGAATTCACCCCTCCACTTT. It translates to CASSRGRNSPLHF.